This passage covers 22 T cell receptor beta chains from one sample sequenced in a study of blood T cell repertoires in COVID-19. Sequencing was performed with immunoSEQ multiplex PCR; in TCRdb, only in-frame clones are kept and a portion is missing. The sample has hundreds of thousands of clones; around 87% are singletons. Sequenced sample: PBMCs or T cells enriched from blood (not recorded which). The origin of the receptors is a woman younger than 35 with acute COVID-19.

The chain is built from TRBV19 and TRBJ1-1; TRBD1 matches 7 bases. J gave up 0 bases and V 5 bases, and 3 bases lay outside the gene matches. The CDR3 is made up of 14 amino acids. Germline CDR1 and CDR2: LNHDA and SQIVND (reference sequence). DNA of the CDR3: TGTGCCAGTAGTTTGACAGGGCTGAACACTGAAGCTTTCTTT. This translates into CASSLTGLNTEAFF.

This sequence joins TRBV7-2 and TRBJ1-5; no clear D gene. Germline V gives CDR1 SGHTA, CDR2 FQGNSA. The CDR3 totals 14 residues. Trimming took 5 bases from V and 5 from J, leaving 13 bases between them. CDR3 sequence (DNA): TGTGCCAGCAGCCCTCGGGGTGAGGATCAGCCCCAGCATTTT. Translating gives CASSPRGEDQPQHF.

The V call is TRBV5-1, the J call TRBJ1-3; D is uncertain. Trimming shortened V by 5 bases and J by 2 bases, and 5 bases separated the two germline ends. The germline V gene has CDR1 SGHRS and CDR2 YFSETQ. The CDR3 is 12 amino acids. As DNA, the CDR3 is TGCGCCAGCAGAAGCGCTGGAAACACCATATATTTT. Its protein is CASRSAGNTIYF.

The genes are TRBV6-6 and TRBJ1-6; weak D call: TRBD1 (6 bases). Per the germline V gene, CDR1 is MNHNY and CDR2 is SVGAGI (reference sequence). V dropped 5 bases and J dropped 0 bases, with 17 bases sitting between them. This CDR3 is 18 amino acids long. The CDR3 region has the DNA TGTGCCAGCAGTCCGGACAGAGCAGTTAGCTCCTATAATTCACCCCTCCACTTT. Translated: CASSPDRAVSSYNSPLHF.

The rearrangement joins TRBV7-2 to TRBJ1-6; 7 nucleotides align to TRBD1. This CDR3 is 14 amino acids long. CDR1 is SGHTA, CDR2 FQGNSA, per germline. V was pared by 1 base and J by 7 bases, with 1 base of the junction left unmatched. In DNA form, the CDR3 reads TGTGCCAGCAGCTTAGGGACAGGAAATTCACCCCTCCACTTT. Translated, it gives CASSLGTGNSPLHF.

This clone came up a few times. The chain joins TRBV19 to TRBJ1-5; D might be TRBD1 (5 bases). The CDR3 length is 14 residues. Germline V lookup: CDR1 LNHDA, CDR2 SQIVND (reference sequence). CDR3 sequence (DNA): TGTGCAACTCGGCCCCGGGGGAAGGGTCAGCCCCAGCATTTT. Its protein product is CATRPRGKGQPQHF.

The chain has TRBV27 and TRBJ2-7; 9 bases map to TRBD2. The germline V gene encodes CDR1 MNHEY and CDR2 SMNVEV (reference sequence). Trimming cost V 4 bases and J 2 bases; bases outside gene matches: 9. CDR3 size: 16 residues. CDR3 in DNA: TGTGCCAGCAGTTCCCGACAGGGCGGGGGGGCCTACGAGCAGTACTTC. Translation: CASSSRQGGGAYEQYF.

The chain employs TRBV9 and TRBJ1-1; D perhaps matches TRBD1 (5 bases). This CDR3 comprises 12 residues. The germline gives CDR1 SGDLS, CDR2 YYNGEE. V shed 1 base and J shed 12 bases, with 13 bases lying between them. In DNA, the CDR3 is TGTGCCAGCAGCGTACAGGGCGCCGAACCTTTCTTT. Its protein is CASSVQGAEPFF.

This clone was found once. The chain links TRBV11-2 to TRBJ2-5; 12 nucleotides line up with TRBD2. Looked up from germline, CDR1 is SGHAT and CDR2 is FQNNGV. The junction had 4 bases not matched to a gene; V was cut back by 3 bases and J by 5 bases. The CDR3 is 15 amino acids. The CDR3 nucleotides read TGTGCCAGCAGCTTCGAACTAGCGGGAGGTGAGACCCAGTACTTC. Amino acids: CASSFELAGGETQYF.

The CDR3 DNA is TGCGCCAGCAGCCAAGACTCCAGGAACACTGAAGCTTTCTTT. Translation gives CASSQDSRNTEAFF. V gene TRBV4-1 combines with J gene TRBJ1-1; no reliable D call. The CDR3 spans 14 residues. V was shortened by 0 bases and J by 1 base, with 6 bases between the two germline ends. Per germline, CDR1 MGHRA and CDR2 YSYEKL.

The rearrangement links TRBV28 to TRBJ1-2; 7 positions match TRBD1. CDR1 and CDR2 from the germline V gene are MDHEN and SYDVKM. V lost 6 bases and J lost 8; bases outside the gene matches: 6. The CDR3 extends over 12 amino acids. CDR3 sequence: CASSQGGWGYTF. The DNA for the CDR3 is TGTGCCAGCAGCCAAGGGGGCTGGGGCTACACCTTC.

This rearrangement joins TRBV27 to TRBJ2-3; 8 positions agree with TRBD2. V lost 8 bases to trimming and J lost 1 base; unmatched junction nucleotides: 11. The CDR3 has 16 residues. The germline V gene encodes CDR1 MNHEY and CDR2 SMNVEV (reference sequence). The CDR3 sequence: CASRPYSGSGTDTQYF. The CDR3 bases are TGTGCCAGCCGGCCCTACAGCGGGAGTGGCACAGATACGCAGTATTTT.

This clone was found a few times. This chain links TRBV6-5 with TRBJ1-5, with D tentatively TRBD1 (5 bases). This CDR3 comprises 13 residues. Germline CDR1 is MNHEY and CDR2 is SVGAGI. The V end was cut by 6 bases, the J end by 4 bases, with 10 bases between. CDR3 residues: CASRTGPNQPQHF. In DNA form, the CDR3 reads TGTGCCAGCAGAACAGGACCAAATCAGCCCCAGCATTTT.

This chain connects TRBV7-8 to TRBJ2-7, with 12 bases identical to TRBD1. In germline, CDR1 is SGHVS, CDR2 FQNEAQ. V was clipped by 0 bases and J by 5 bases; unmatched bases: 5. This CDR3 spans 16 amino acids. The chain's CDR3 is CASSLAGTGGWNEQYF. In DNA, the CDR3 is TGTGCCAGCAGCTTAGCGGGGACAGGGGGCTGGAACGAGCAGTACTTC.

The V gene is TRBV19, the J gene TRBJ2-3; 7 nucleotides line up with TRBD2. Trimming took 5 bases from V and 2 from J; bases not matched to a gene: 4. The CDR3 sequence is 14 residues long. CDR1 and CDR2 (germline): LNHDA, SQIVND (reference sequence). CDR3 residues: CASSFLAATDTQYF. The CDR3 DNA follows: TGTGCCAGTAGTTTCCTAGCGGCCACAGATACGCAGTATTTT.

This sequence joins TRBV2 and TRBJ2-3; D is possibly TRBD2 (5 bases). This CDR3 region has 15 residues. Germline CDR1 is SNHLY and CDR2 is FYNNEI. The germline V and J ends were trimmed by 6 bases and 2 bases, with 15 bases remaining between them. The CDR3 sequence is CASRNDFRDTDTQYF. The DNA for the CDR3 is TGTGCCAGCAGAAACGATTTCCGGGACACAGATACGCAGTATTTT.

The chain carries TRBV5-1 and TRBJ2-2; 11 bases are shared with TRBD2. Germline V gene data show CDR1 as SGHRS and CDR2 as YFSETQ. The V segment lost 4 bases and the J segment 4 bases; nucleotides outside the gene matches: 3. CDR3 length: 15 residues. Written as DNA, the CDR3 is TGCGCCAGCAGCCCGACTAGCGGGACCACCGGGGAGCTGTTTTTT. It encodes CASSPTSGTTGELFF.

The count of this clone is one. The CDR3, as DNA: TGTGCCAGCAGCCCATCTAGCGGGAGTGTAGGTATAGAGACCCAGTACTTC. Translating gives CASSPSSGSVGIETQYF. The rearrangement uses TRBV13 and TRBJ2-5; 10 bases fit TRBD2. Looked up from germline, CDR1 is PRHDT and CDR2 is FYEKMQ (reference sequence). This CDR3 spans 17 amino acids. J was trimmed by 4 bases and V by 5 bases; bases with no gene match: 13.

V and J are TRBV29-1 and TRBJ1-6; a possible D gene is TRBD1 (5 bases). V was clipped by 2 bases and J by 7 bases, with 12 bases between them. The V gene's germline CDR1 is SQVTM and CDR2 ANQGSEA. The CDR3 contains 14 residues. DNA for the CDR3: TGCAGCGTTGAAAGATTGGGGCCGAATTCACCCCTCCACTTT. Residues: CSVERLGPNSPLHF.

This chain joins TRBV5-1 and TRBJ2-7, with 8 bases identical to TRBD1. Per germline, CDR1 SGHRS and CDR2 YFSETQ. J gave up 1 base and V 3 bases, and 6 bases lay outside the gene matches. The CDR3 spans 15 residues. Here the CDR3 DNA reads TGCGCCAGCAGCTGGAGGGACAGGCGTTCCTACGAGCAGTACTTC. Residues: CASSWRDRRSYEQYF.

The chain has TRBV28 and TRBJ2-2; TRBD1 matches 9 bases. The CDR3 covers 14 residues. CDR1 MDHEN and CDR2 SYDVKM come from the germline V gene. Trimming took 10 bases from V and 5 from J; bases not matched to a gene: 8. The CDR3 DNA reads as TGTGCCATTGGGGGACAGGGACGAACCGGGGAGCTGTTTTTT. Protein sequence: CAIGGQGRTGELFF.

The rearrangement links TRBV18 to TRBJ2-3; D unclear. Germline V gene data show CDR1 as KGHSH and CDR2 as LQKENI. CDR3 length equals 14 residues. Trimming stripped 6 bases from V and 0 bases from J, with 10 bases between. CDR3 in DNA: TGTGCCAGCTCCTTTGCCCAGAGCACAGATACGCAGTATTTT. Its translation: CASSFAQSTDTQYF.